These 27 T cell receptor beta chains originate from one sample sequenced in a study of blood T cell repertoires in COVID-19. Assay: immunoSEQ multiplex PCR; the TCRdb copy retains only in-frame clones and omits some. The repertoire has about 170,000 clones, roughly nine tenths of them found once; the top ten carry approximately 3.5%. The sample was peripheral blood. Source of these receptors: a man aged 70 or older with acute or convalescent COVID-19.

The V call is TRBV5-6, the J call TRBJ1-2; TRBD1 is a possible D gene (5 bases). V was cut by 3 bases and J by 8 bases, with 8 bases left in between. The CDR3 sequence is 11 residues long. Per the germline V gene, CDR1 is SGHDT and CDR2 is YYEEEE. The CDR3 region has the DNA TGTGCCAGCAGCTGGACATGGGGCTACACCTTC. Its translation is CASSWTWGYTF.

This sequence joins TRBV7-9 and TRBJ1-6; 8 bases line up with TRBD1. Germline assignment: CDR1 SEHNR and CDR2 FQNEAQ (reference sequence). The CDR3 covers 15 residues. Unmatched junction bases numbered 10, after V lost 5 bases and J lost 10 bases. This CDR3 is CASSGHRGKESPLHF. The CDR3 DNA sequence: TGTGCCAGCAGCGGTCACAGGGGGAAGGAGTCACCCCTCCACTTT.

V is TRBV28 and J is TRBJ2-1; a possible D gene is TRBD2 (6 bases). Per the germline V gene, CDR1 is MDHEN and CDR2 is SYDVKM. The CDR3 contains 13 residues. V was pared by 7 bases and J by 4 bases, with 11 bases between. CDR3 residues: CASTAGPYNEQFF. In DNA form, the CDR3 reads TGTGCCAGCACCGCGGGGCCGTACAATGAGCAGTTCTTC.

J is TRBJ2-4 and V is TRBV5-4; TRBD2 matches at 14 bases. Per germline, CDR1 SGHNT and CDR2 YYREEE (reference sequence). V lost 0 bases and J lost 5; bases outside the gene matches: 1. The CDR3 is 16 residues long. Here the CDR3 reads CASSLGGLAGENIQYF. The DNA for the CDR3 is TGTGCCAGCAGCTTGGGGGGACTAGCGGGAGAAAACATTCAGTACTTC.

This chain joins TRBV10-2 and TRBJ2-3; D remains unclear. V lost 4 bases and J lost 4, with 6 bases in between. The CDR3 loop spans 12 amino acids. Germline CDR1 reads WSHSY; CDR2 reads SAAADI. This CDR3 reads CASSAVADTQYF. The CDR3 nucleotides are TGCGCCAGCAGTGCGGTGGCAGATACGCAGTATTTT.

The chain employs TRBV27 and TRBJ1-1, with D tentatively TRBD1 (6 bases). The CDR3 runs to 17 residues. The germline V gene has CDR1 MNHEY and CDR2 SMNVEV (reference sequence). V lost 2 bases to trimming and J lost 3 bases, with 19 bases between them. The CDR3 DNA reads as TGTGCCAGCAGTTTAGGGGCAGGGGCCCCTAGGGACACTGAAGCTTTCTTT. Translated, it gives CASSLGAGAPRDTEAFF.

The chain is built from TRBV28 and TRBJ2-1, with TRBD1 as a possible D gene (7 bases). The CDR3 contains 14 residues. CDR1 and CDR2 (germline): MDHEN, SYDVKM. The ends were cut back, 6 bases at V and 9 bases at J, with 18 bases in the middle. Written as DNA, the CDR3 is TGTGCCAGCAGGTCCCCTCAGGGGGGCGGTGAGCAGTTCTTC. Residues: CASRSPQGGGEQFF. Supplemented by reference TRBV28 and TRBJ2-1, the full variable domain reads DVKVTQSSRYLVKRTGEKVFLECVQDMDHENMFWYRQDPGLGLRLIYFSYDVKMKEKGDIPEGYSVSREKKERFSLILESASTNQTSMYLCASRSPQGGGEQFFGPGTRLTVL.

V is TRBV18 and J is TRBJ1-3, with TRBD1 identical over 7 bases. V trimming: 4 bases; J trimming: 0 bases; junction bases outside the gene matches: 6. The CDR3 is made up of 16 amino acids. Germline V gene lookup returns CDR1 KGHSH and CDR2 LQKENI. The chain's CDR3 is CASSQGTADSGNTIYF. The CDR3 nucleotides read TGTGCCAGCTCACAGGGGACAGCCGACTCTGGAAACACCATATATTTT.

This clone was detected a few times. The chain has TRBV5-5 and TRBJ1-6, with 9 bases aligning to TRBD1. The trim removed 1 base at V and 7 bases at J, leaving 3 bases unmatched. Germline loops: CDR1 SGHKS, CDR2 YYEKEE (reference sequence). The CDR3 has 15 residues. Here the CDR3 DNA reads TGTGCCAGCAGCTTGTGGGGGACAGGGAATTCACCCCTCCACTTT. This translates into CASSLWGTGNSPLHF.

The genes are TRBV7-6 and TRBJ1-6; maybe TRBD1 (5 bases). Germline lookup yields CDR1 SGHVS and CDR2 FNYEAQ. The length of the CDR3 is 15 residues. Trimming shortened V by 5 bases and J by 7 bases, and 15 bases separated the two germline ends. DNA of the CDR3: TGTGCCAGCAGCCCCTCGGCAGGGTCAAATTCACCCCTCCACTTT. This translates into CASSPSAGSNSPLHF.

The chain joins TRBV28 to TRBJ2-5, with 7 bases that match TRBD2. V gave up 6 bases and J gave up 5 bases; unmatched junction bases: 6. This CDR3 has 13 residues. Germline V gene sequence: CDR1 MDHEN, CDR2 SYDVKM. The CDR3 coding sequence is TGTGCCAGCAGCCCCGGGGGGAGGGAGACCCAGTACTTC. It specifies CASSPGGRETQYF.

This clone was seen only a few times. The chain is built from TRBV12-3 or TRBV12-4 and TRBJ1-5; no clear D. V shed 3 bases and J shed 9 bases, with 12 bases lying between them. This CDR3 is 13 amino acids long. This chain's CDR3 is CASSFGPRGPQHF. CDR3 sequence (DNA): TGTGCCAGCAGTTTTGGCCCACGGGGGCCCCAGCATTTT.

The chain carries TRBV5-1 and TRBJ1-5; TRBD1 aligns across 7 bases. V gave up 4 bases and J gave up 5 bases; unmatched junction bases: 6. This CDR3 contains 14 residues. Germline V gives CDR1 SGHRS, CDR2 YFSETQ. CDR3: CASSPDRADQPQHF. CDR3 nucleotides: TGCGCCAGCAGCCCTGACAGGGCAGATCAGCCCCAGCATTTT.

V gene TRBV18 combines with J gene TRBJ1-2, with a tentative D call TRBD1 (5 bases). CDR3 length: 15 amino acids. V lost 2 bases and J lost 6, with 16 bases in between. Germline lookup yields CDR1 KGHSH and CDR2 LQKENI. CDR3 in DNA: TGTGCCAGCTCACCATGGAGTAAGGGGTTGGATGGCTACACCTTC. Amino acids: CASSPWSKGLDGYTF.

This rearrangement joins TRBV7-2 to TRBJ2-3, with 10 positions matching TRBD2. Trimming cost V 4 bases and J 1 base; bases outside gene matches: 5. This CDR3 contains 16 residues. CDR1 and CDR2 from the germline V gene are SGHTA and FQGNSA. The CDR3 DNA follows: TGTGCCAGCAGCTCCAGGACTAGCGGCCGCACAGATACGCAGTATTTT. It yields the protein CASSSRTSGRTDTQYF.

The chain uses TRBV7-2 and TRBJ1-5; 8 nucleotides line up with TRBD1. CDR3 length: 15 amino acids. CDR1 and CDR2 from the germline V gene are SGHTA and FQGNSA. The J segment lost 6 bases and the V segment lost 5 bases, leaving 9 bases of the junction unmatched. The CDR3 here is CASSLDRGEGQPQHF. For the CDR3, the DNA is TGTGCCAGCAGCCTCGACAGGGGAGAGGGTCAGCCCCAGCATTTT. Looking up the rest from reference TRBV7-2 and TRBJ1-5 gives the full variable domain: GAGVSQSPSNKVTEKGKDVELRCDPISGHTALYWYRQSLGQGLEFLIYFQGNSAPDKSGLPSDRFSAERTGGSVSTLTIQRTQQEDSAVYLCASSLDRGEGQPQHFGDGTRLSIL.

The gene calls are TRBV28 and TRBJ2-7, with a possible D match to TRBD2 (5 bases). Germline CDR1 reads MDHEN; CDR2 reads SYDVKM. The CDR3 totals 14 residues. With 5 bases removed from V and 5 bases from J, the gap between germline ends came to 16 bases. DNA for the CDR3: TGTGCCAGCAGTCCCAGCCGAGGGTCCCACGAGCAGTACTTC. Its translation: CASSPSRGSHEQYF.

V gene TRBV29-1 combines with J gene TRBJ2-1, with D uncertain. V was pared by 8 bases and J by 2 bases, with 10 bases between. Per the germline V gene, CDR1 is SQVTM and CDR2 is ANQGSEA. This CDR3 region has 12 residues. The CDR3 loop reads CSSSPAYNEQFF. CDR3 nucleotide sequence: TGCAGCTCATCCCCGGCCTACAATGAGCAGTTCTTC.

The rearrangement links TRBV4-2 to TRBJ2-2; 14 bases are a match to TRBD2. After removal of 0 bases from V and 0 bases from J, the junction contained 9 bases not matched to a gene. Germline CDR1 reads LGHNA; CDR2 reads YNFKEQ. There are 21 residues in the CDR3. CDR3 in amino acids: CASSQERGGLAGGANTGELFF. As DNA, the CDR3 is TGTGCCAGCAGCCAAGAGCGGGGTGGACTAGCGGGAGGCGCGAACACCGGGGAGCTGTTTTTT.

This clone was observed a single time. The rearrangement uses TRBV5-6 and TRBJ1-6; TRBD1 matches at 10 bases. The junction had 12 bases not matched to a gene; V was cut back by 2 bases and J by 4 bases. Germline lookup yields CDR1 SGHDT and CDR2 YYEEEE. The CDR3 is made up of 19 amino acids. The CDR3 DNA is TGTGCCAGCAGCTTTATGCAGGGGACAGGGGCGATTTATAATTCACCCCTCCACTTT. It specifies CASSFMQGTGAIYNSPLHF.

The CDR3 here is CASSQAGTNEKLFF. The CDR3 nucleotides are TGTGCCAGCAGCCAGGCTGGGACTAATGAAAAACTGTTTTTT. The rearrangement links TRBV6-6 to TRBJ1-4; D gene unclear. Trimming stripped 6 bases from V and 2 bases from J, with 10 bases between. Germline CDR1 is MNHNY and CDR2 is SVGAGI (reference sequence). The CDR3 extends over 14 amino acids.

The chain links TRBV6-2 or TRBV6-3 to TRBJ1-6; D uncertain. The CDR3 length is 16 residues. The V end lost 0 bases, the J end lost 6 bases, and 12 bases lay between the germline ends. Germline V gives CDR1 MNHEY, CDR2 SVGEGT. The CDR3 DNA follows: TGTGCCAGCAGTTACTCGGCGGCAGTATTTAATTCACCCCTCCACTTT. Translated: CASSYSAAVFNSPLHF.

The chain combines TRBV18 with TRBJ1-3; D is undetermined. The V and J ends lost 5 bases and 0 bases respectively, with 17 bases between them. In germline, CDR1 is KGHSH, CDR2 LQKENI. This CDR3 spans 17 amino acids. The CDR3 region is CASSETTGGPSGNTIYF. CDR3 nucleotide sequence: TGTGCCAGCTCAGAAACTACCGGAGGGCCCTCTGGAAACACCATATATTTT.

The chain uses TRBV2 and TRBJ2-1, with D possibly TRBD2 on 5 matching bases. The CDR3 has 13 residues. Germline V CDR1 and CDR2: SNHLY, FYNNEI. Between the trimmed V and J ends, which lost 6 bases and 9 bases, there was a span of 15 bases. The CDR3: CASRPDWPGEQFF. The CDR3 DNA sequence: TGTGCCAGCAGGCCGGACTGGCCGGGTGAGCAGTTCTTC. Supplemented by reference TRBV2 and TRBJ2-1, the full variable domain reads EPEVTQTPSHQVTQMGQEVILRCVPISNHLYFYWYRQILGQKVEFLVSFYNNEISEKSEIFDDQFSVERPDGSNFTLKIRSTKLEDSAMYFCASRPDWPGEQFFGPGTRLTVL.

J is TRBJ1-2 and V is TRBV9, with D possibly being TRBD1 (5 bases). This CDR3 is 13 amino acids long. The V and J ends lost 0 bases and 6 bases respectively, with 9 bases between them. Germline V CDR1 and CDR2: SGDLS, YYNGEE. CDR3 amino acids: CASSVDPGDGYTF. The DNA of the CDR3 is TGTGCCAGCAGCGTAGATCCGGGGGATGGCTACACCTTC.

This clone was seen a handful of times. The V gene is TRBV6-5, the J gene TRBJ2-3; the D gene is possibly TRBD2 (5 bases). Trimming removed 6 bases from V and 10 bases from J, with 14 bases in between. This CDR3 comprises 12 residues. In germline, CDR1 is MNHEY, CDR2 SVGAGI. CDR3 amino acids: CASSDTRFPQYF. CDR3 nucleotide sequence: TGTGCCAGCAGCGATACTAGATTCCCGCAGTATTTT.

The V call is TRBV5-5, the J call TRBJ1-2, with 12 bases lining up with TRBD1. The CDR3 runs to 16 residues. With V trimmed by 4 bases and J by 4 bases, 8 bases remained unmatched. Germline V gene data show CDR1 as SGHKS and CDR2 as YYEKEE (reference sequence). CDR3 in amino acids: CASSRPGTGGLYGYTF. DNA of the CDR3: TGTGCCAGCAGCCGTCCCGGGACAGGGGGCCTCTATGGCTACACCTTC.